A single T cell receptor (beta chain) is shown here with its context. The antigen remains undetermined. This sample was taken from a study of graft-versus-host responses after intestinal transplantation. Study details: Those transplanted obtained multivisceral, liver-intestinal, or isolated intestinal grafts. Every recipient underwent anti-thymocyte globulin induction, then tacrolimus and steroids for around three years.

Findings and limits, study-wide: GvH clones were identified in recipient marrow, with some first appearing in ileum or blood. After transplant, early declines in HvG clones were associated with peak levels of circulating GvH clones.

Clones were read by immunoSEQ multiplex PCR, and TCRdb kept only the in-frame ones, dropping some. The data hold some 45,000 clones, with about 95% observed a single time. The source of this sequence is a human patient who received an intestinal transplant, so some T cells may come from the graft donor. The input for sequencing was PBMCs, taken approximately 360 days after intestinal transplant.

This CDR3 is CASSVEDRDRAFF. CDR3 DNA: TGTGCCAGCAGCGTAGAGGACAGAGACCGAGCTTTCTTT. The genes are TRBV9 and TRBJ1-1, with a tentative D call TRBD1 (6 bases). Germline V gives CDR1 SGDLS, CDR2 YYNGEE. This CDR3 spans 13 amino acids. V lost 0 bases to trimming and J lost 10 bases, with 13 bases between them.